The clone carrying this TCR beta chain was seen at least ten times. What it recognizes is unknown. The V gene lost 2 bases and the J gene lost 5 bases, with 15 bases spanning the gap. The CDR3 is made up of 16 amino acids. Germline lookup yields CDR1 MNHEY and CDR2 SMNVEV (reference sequence). Amplification targeted TCR beta CDR3 regions from RNA transcripts. Carried out on the TCR CDR3, a first-round RT-PCR used the HTBI primer set. Using its own MiXCR run on the multiplex PCR reads, TCRdb lists one record per CDR3 protein. The sample has hundreds of thousands of distinct CDR3 sequences, approximately 24% seen once. This entry comes from a study of T cells in Graves' hyperthyroidism and ophthalmopathy. Study conclusions and caveats: Ophthalmopathy was predicted by the model a median of approximately 6 months ahead of onset.

The study left out patients who had uncontrolled infection, other autoimmune disease, pregnancy or lactation. This TCR was recovered from a woman aged 40 to 55 with Graves' ophthalmopathy. The chain joins TRBV27 to TRBJ2-2; no clear D. The sample taken for sequencing was blood. The CDR3 loop reads CASSLQDASGTGELFF. CDR3 DNA sequence: TGTGCCAGCAGTTTACAGGACGCGTCAGGTACCGGGGAGCTGTTTTTT.